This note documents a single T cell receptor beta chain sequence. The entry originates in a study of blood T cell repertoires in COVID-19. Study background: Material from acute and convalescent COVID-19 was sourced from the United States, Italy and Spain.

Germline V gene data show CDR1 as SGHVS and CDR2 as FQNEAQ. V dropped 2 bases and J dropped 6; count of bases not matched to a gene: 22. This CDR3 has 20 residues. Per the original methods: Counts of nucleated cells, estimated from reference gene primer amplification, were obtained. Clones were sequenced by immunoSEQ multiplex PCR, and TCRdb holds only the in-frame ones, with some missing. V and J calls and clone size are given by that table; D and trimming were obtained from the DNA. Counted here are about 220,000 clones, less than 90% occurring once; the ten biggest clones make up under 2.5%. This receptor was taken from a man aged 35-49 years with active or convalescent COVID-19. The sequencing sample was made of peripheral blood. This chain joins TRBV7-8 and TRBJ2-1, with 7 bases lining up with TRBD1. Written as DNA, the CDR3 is TGTGCCAGCAGCTTAACCCGCCGGGTCCTGACAGGGAAGGTGGGCAATGAGCAGTTCTTC. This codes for CASSLTRRVLTGKVGNEQFF.